Sequencing of this T cell receptor beta chain was carried out in a study of beta chain features in type 1 diabetes. Germline CDR1 reads GTSNPN; CDR2 reads SVGIG (reference sequence). This CDR3 is 14 amino acids long. Donors contributed one heparinised blood draw apiece, averaging around 100 mL. Expressed TCRB transcripts were sequenced after all isolated RNA was converted to cDNA. Sequenced by immunoSEQ multiplex PCR; TCRdb stores in-frame clones only, minus some. Of 90,000 to 110,000 clones listed, roughly 43% are singletons. The J gene is TRBJ1-3, the V gene TRBV30, with 8 bases that match TRBD1. The receptor was isolated from a young woman in good health. The sequenced material came from stem cell memory CD4+ T cells from blood. The CDR3 sequence: CAIDTGGRGNTIYF. The CDR3 DNA is TGTGCGATTGATACAGGGGGGCGCGGAAACACCATATATTTT.